One and the same sample provided the 3 T cell receptor beta chains below, sequenced in a study of cytomegalovirus exposure and HLA in healthy donors. PCR amplification relied on 60 Vbeta primers (plus 13 Jbeta primers). Assay used: immunoSEQ multiplex PCR; TCRdb lists only in-frame clones, some missing. The data contain approximately 150,000 clones, 80% to 90% of them singletons. Sequenced sample: PBMCs. All receptors derive from a woman younger than 45 in good health and CMV-seropositive.

This clone was detected once. The chain joins TRBV6-5 to TRBJ2-3; 7 bases line up with TRBD2. Germline V lookup: CDR1 MNHEY, CDR2 SVGAGI. V trimming: 8 bases; J trimming: 3 bases; junction bases outside the gene matches: 11. The CDR3 runs 15 residues. The CDR3 protein is CASAKGGGGTDTQYF. Here the CDR3 DNA reads TGTGCCAGCGCCAAGGGCGGGGGAGGAACAGATACGCAGTATTTT.

The chain recombines TRBV27 with TRBJ1-3, with 7 bases lining up with TRBD1. The CDR3 is 14 residues long. The germline gives CDR1 MNHEY, CDR2 SMNVEV (reference sequence). V lost 3 bases to trimming and J lost 2 bases; unmatched junction nucleotides: 1. CDR3 nucleotides: TGTGCCAGCAGTTTGCAGGGGGCTGGAAACACCATATATTTT. Its protein is CASSLQGAGNTIYF.

A single count supports this clone. V and J are TRBV6-1 and TRBJ1-1; D is perhaps TRBD1 (5 bases). The germline V and J ends were trimmed by 11 bases and 4 bases, with 20 bases remaining between them. CDR1 MNHNS and CDR2 SASEGT come from the germline V gene. The CDR3 length is 14 residues. This CDR3 reads CAGMGQGTVTEAFF. CDR3 DNA sequence: TGTGCCGGGATGGGGCAGGGTACAGTCACTGAAGCTTTCTTT.